Presented here are 14 T cell receptor beta chains from one specimen sequenced in a study of CD8 T cells in Susac syndrome. Roughly 0.45 to 1 ug RNA was reverse transcribed with random hexamers. TCRdb called the immunoSEQ multiplex PCR reads again in MiXCR, with one record for every CDR3 protein. The data show 150,000 to 200,000 distinct CDR3 sequences, approximately 93% seen once. Sequenced material: CD4+ T cells from PBMCs. The receptors were sampled from a human donor in good health.

This clonotype was seen a handful of times. The V and J genes are TRBV29-1 and TRBJ2-3; weak D call: TRBD2 (5 bases). V was trimmed by 4 bases and J by 0 bases, leaving 17 bases between them. CDR1 SQVTM and CDR2 ANQGSEA come from the germline V gene. CDR3 size: 16 residues. Here the CDR3 reads CSVAGSAASSTDTQYF. Here the CDR3 DNA reads TGCAGCGTTGCGGGGTCCGCCGCTTCTAGCACAGATACGCAGTATTTT.

V and J are TRBV20-1 and TRBJ2-6, with D uncertain. Germline CDR1 and CDR2: DFQATT and SNEGSKA (reference sequence). The V end was cut by 6 bases, the J end by 0 bases, with 6 bases between. This CDR3 is built from 13 residues. CDR3 loop: CSALNSGANVLTF. In nucleotides, the CDR3 is TGCAGTGCGCTCAACTCTGGGGCCAACGTCCTGACTTTC.

The V and J genes are TRBV6-2 or TRBV6-3 and TRBJ1-5; no reliable D call. Trimming stripped 2 bases from V and 3 bases from J, with 11 bases between. The length of the CDR3 is 15 residues. The germline gives CDR1 MNHEY, CDR2 SVGEGT. CDR3 nucleotides: TGTGCCAGCAGTTACCCACAGCGCGTCAATCAGCCCCAGCATTTT. Amino acids: CASSYPQRVNQPQHF.

The V call is TRBV7-2, the J call TRBJ1-1; D remains ambiguous. This CDR3 comprises 16 residues. Germline V gene lookup returns CDR1 SGHTA and CDR2 FQGNSA. The ends were cut back, 1 base at V and 2 bases at J, with 14 bases in the middle. The CDR3 is CASSLEPSNRNTEAFF. The CDR3 DNA reads as TGTGCCAGCAGCTTAGAGCCGAGCAATAGAAACACTGAAGCTTTCTTT.

The chain combines TRBV5-6 with TRBJ2-1; the D gene could be TRBD1 or TRBD2 (8 bases each). The CDR3 has 16 residues. V was cut by 3 bases and J by 4 bases, with 17 bases left in between. Germline loops: CDR1 SGHDT, CDR2 YYEEEE. CDR3 in amino acids: CASSSRGGQVYNEQFF. DNA for the CDR3: TGTGCCAGCAGCTCCCGGGGGGGACAGGTATACAATGAGCAGTTCTTC.

The chain links TRBV5-1 to TRBJ2-5; D is perhaps TRBD2 (5 bases). Per the germline V gene, CDR1 is SGHRS and CDR2 is YFSETQ. The CDR3 length is 17 residues. V was cut by 4 bases and J by 5 bases, with 24 bases left in between. CDR3 loop: CASSQITGSRGGETQYF. CDR3 sequence (DNA): TGCGCCAGCAGCCAAATTACGGGTTCTCGAGGCGGGGAGACCCAGTACTTC.

V is TRBV5-1 and J is TRBJ1-5, with D maybe TRBD1 (6 bases). The ends were cut back, 0 bases at V and 4 bases at J, with 11 bases in the middle. Germline CDR1 and CDR2: SGHRS and YFSETQ. CDR3 length: 15 residues. CDR3 amino acids: CASSLGLTGNQPQHF. CDR3 in DNA: TGCGCCAGCAGCTTGGGGTTAACAGGGAATCAGCCCCAGCATTTT. The full variable domain, rest sourced from reference TRBV5-1 and TRBJ1-5, is KAGVTQTPRYLIKTRGQQVTLSCSPISGHRSVSWYQQTPGQGLQFLFEYFSETQRNKGNFPGRFSGRQFSNSRSEMNVSTLELGDSALYLCASSLGLTGNQPQHFGDGTRLSIL.

This chain links TRBV7-2 with TRBJ2-1, with D unresolved. The CDR3 runs to 15 residues. Germline CDR1 reads SGHTA; CDR2 reads FQGNSA. Trimming stripped 2 bases from V and 4 bases from J, with 12 bases between. The CDR3 region is CASSLPLLEYNEQFF. Written as DNA, the CDR3 is TGTGCCAGCAGCTTACCCCTGCTGGAATACAATGAGCAGTTCTTC.

The chain combines TRBV6-5 with TRBJ2-3; 8 positions match TRBD1. The CDR3 length is 18 residues. The germline V gene has CDR1 MNHEY and CDR2 SVGAGI. The ends lost 1 base at V and 1 base at J; junction bases unmatched: 10. This chain's CDR3 is CASSYWFPGTGGTDTQYF. In nucleotides, the CDR3 is TGTGCCAGCAGTTACTGGTTTCCCGGGACAGGAGGCACAGATACGCAGTATTTT.

Only one count was recorded for this clonotype. The gene calls are TRBV6-2 or TRBV6-3 and TRBJ1-1, with D unresolved. This CDR3 contains 16 residues. V was cut by 6 bases and J by 3 bases, with 20 bases left in between. Germline CDR1 MNHEY, CDR2 SVGEGT. The CDR3 is CASSPTPLLKDTEAFF. DNA of the CDR3: TGTGCCAGCAGCCCTACTCCTCTTTTAAAGGACACTGAAGCTTTCTTT.

The chain uses TRBV21-1 and TRBJ2-3. TRBV21-1 is flagged as a pseudogene. The CDR3 totals 15 residues. The CDR3 DNA reads TGTGCCACCCAGGTGGGGATCCAATTTGGGGATACGCAGTATTTT. Its protein product is CATQVGIQFGDTQYF.

The CDR3 DNA sequence: TGCGCCAGCAGCCGCCTAGCGGGGGCCCAGAAGGAGCTGTTTTTT. It encodes CASSRLAGAQKELFF. V gene TRBV5-1 combines with J gene TRBJ2-2; 10 bases agree with TRBD2. This CDR3 has 15 amino acids. V lost 4 bases to trimming and J lost 10 bases; unmatched junction nucleotides: 10. Germline CDR1 SGHRS, CDR2 YFSETQ.

The rearrangement links TRBV6-5 to TRBJ2-5, with D hard to call. The CDR3 contains 11 residues. V lost 8 bases and J 5 bases, leaving 9 bases between the germline ends. The germline CDR1 and CDR2 sequences are MNHEY and SVGAGI. For the CDR3, the DNA is TGTGCCAGCGTTAGCCGGGAGACCCAGTACTTC. Residues: CASVSRETQYF.

The chain is built from TRBV7-8 and TRBJ2-3; possible D gene TRBD1, 6 bases. V lost 1 base and J 5 bases, leaving 10 bases between the germline ends. This CDR3 contains 14 residues. Germline lookup yields CDR1 SGHVS and CDR2 FQNEAQ. In DNA, the CDR3 is TGTGCCAGCAGCTTAGACAGGGCGGTAGATACGCAGTATTTT. Translation: CASSLDRAVDTQYF.